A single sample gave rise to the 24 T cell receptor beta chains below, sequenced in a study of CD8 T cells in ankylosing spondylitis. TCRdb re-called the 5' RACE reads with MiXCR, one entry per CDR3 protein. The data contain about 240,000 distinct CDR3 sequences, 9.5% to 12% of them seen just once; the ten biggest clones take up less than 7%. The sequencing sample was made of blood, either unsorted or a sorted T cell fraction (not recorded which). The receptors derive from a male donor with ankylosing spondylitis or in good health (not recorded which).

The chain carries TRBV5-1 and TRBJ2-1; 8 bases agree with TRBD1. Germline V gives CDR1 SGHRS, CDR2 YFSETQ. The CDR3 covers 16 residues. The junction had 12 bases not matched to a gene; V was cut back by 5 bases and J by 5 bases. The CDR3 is CASSPTQGAQNNEQFF. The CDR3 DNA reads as TGCGCCAGCAGTCCAACCCAGGGGGCCCAAAACAATGAGCAGTTCTTC.

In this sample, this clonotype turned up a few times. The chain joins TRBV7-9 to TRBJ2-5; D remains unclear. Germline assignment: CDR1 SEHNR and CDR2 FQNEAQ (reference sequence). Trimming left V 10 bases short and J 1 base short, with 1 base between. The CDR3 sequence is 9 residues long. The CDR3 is CAIQETQYF. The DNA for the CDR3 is TGTGCCATCCAAGAGACCCAGTACTTC.

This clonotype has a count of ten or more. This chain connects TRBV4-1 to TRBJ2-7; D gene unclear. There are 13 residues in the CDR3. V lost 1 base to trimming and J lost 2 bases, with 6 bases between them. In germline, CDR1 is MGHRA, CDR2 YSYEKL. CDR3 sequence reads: CASSQGPAYEQYF. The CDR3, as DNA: TGCGCCAGCAGCCAAGGGCCCGCCTACGAGCAGTACTTC.

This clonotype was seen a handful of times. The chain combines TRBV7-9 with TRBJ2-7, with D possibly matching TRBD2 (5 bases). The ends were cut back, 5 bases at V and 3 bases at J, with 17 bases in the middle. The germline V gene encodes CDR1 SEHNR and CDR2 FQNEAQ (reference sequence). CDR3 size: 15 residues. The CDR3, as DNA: TGTGCCAGCAGCCCGCCTTTTCGGGAAGGCTACGAGCAGTACTTC. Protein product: CASSPPFREGYEQYF.

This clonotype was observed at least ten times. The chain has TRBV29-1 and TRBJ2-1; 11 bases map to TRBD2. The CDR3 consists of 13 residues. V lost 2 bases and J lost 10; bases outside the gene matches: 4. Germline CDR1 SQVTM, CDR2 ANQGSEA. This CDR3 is CSVETSGSREQFF. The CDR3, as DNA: TGCAGCGTTGAAACTAGCGGGAGTAGGGAGCAGTTCTTC.

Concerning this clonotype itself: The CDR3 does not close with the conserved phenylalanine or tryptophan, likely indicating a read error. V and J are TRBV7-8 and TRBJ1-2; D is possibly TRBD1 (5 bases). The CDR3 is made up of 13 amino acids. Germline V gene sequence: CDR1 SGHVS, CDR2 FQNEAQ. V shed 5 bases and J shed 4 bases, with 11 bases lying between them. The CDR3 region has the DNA TGTGCCAGCAGCCAAGGGGATAGCTATGGCTACACCGTC. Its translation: CASSQGDSYGYTV.

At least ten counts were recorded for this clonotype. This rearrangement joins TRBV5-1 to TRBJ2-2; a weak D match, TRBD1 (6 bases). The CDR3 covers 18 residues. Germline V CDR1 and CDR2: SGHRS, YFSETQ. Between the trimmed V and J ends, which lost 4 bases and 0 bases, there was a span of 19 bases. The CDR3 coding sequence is TGCGCCAGCAGCCCTTACCGGACAGCTACATCGAACACCGGGGAGCTGTTTTTT. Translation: CASSPYRTATSNTGELFF.

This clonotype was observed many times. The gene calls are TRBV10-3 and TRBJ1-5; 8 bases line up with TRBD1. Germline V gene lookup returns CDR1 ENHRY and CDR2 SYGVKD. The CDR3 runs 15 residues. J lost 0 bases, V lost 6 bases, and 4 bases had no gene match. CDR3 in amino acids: CAISGQGLSNQPQHF. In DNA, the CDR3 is TGTGCCATCAGCGGACAGGGCCTTAGCAATCAGCCCCAGCATTTT.

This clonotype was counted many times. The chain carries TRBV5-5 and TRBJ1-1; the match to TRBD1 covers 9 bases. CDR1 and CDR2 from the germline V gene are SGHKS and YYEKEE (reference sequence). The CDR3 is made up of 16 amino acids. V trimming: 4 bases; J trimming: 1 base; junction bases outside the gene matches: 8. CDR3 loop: CASSARQGVGNTEAFF. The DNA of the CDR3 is TGTGCCAGCAGCGCCCGACAGGGGGTGGGGAACACTGAAGCTTTCTTT.

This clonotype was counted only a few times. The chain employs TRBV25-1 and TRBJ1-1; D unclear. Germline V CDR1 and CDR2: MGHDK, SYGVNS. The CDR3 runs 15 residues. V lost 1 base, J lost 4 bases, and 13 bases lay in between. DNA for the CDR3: TGTGCCAGCAGTGAATCGTCTCTGGCTGGCACTGAAGCTTTCTTT. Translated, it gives CASSESSLAGTEAFF.

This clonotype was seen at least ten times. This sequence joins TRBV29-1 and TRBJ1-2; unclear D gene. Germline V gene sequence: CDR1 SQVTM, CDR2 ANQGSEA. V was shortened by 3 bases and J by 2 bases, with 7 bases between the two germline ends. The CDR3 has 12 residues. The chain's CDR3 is CSVDEQNYGYTF. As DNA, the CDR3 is TGCAGCGTTGACGAACAAAACTATGGCTACACCTTC.

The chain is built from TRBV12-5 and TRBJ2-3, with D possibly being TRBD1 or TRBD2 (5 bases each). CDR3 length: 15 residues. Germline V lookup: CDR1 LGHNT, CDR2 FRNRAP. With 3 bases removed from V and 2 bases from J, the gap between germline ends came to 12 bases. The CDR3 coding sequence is TGTGCTAGTGGTTTTTGGGGACGGGCCACAGATACGCAGTATTTT. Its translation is CASGFWGRATDTQYF.

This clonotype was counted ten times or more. The CDR3 bases are TGCGCCAGCAGTGAGTCTCCCGGGACCGGGGAGCTGTTTTTT. It specifies CASSESPGTGELFF. The V and J genes are TRBV5-1 and TRBJ2-2; D gene unclear. The germline gives CDR1 SGHRS, CDR2 YFSETQ. The V and J ends lost 5 bases and 5 bases respectively, with 13 bases between them. This CDR3 has 14 amino acids. The whole variable domain, remainder taken from reference TRBV5-1 and TRBJ2-2, is KAGVTQTPRYLIKTRGQQVTLSCSPISGHRSVSWYQQTPGQGLQFLFEYFSETQRNKGNFPGRFSGRQFSNSRSEMNVSTLELGDSALYLCASSESPGTGELFFGEGSRLTVL.

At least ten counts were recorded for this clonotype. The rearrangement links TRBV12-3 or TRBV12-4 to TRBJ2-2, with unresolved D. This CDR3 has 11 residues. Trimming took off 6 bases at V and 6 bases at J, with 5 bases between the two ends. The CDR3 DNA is TGTGCCAGCAGCTCCTCCGGGGAGCTGTTTTTT. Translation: CASSSSGELFF.

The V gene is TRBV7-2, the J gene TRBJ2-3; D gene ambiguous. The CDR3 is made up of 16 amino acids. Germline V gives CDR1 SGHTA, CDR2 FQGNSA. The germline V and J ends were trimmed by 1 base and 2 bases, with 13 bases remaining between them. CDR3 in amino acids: CASSLDRTVPTDTQYF. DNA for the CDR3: TGTGCCAGCAGCTTAGATAGGACCGTACCCACAGATACGCAGTATTTT.

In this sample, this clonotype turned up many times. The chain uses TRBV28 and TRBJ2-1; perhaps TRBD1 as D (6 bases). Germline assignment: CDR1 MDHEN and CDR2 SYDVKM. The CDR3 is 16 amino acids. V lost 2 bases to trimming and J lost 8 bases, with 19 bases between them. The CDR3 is CASSLPLQGRSDEQFF. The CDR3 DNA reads TGTGCCAGCAGTTTACCTCTACAGGGTCGGAGCGATGAGCAGTTCTTC.

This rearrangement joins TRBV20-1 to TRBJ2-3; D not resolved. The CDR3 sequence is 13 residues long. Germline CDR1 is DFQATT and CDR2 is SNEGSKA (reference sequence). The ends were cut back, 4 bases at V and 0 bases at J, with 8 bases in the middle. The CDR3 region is CSAIGVSTDTQYF. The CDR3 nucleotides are TGCAGTGCTATTGGTGTAAGCACAGATACGCAGTATTTT.

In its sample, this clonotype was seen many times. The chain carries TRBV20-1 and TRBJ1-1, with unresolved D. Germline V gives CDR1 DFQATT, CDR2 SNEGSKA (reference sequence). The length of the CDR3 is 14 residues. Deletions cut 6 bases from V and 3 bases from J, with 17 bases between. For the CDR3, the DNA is TGCAGTGCACCCCGTATTGATTCGGACACTGAAGCTTTCTTT. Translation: CSAPRIDSDTEAFF.

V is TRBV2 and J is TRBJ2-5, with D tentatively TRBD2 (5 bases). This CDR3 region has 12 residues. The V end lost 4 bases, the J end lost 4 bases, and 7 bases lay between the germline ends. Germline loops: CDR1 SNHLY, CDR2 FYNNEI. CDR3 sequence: CASSVRGETQYF. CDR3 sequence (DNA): TGTGCCAGCAGTGTACGGGGAGAGACCCAGTACTTC.

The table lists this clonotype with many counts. The DNA for the CDR3 is TGCAGACCATTCGGGCCCGCTGTTCGCGAGCAGTACTTC. Residues: CRPFGPAVREQYF. This rearrangement joins TRBV20-1 to TRBJ2-7; D gene unclear. CDR1 and CDR2 from the germline V gene are DFQATT and SNEGSKA (reference sequence). The CDR3 length is 13 residues.

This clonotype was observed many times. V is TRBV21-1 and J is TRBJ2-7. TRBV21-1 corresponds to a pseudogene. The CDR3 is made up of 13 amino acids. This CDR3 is CASSTGLYYEQYF. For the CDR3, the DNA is TGTGCCAGCAGCACGGGGTTGTACTACGAGCAGTACTTC.

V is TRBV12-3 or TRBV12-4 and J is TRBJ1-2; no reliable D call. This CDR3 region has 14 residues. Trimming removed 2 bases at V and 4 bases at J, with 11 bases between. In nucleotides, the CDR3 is TGTGCCAGCAGTTTACGATGGCCTTCCTATGGCTACACCTTC. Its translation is CASSLRWPSYGYTF.

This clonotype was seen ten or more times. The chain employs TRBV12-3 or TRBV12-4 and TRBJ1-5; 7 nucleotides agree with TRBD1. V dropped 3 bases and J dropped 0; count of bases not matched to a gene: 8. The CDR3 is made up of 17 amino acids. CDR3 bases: TGTGCCAGCAGTTTGAGCCAGGGGGTGGATAGCAATCAGCCCCAGCATTTT. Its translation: CASSLSQGVDSNQPQHF.

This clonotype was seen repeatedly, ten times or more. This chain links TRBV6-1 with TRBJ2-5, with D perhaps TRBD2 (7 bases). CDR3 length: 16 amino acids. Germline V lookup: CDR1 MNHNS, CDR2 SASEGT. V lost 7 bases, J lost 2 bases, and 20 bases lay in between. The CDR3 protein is CASNLGGAPSQETQYF. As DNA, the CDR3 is TGTGCCAGCAACCTAGGGGGGGCCCCTTCACAAGAGACCCAGTACTTC.